This T cell receptor (beta chain) appears in the sequencing data of a study of blood T cells in healthy people across ages (dated by TCRdb to between 2015 and 2017). Regarding the research as a whole: In model experiments, template switching captured about one uniquely barcoded TCR beta cDNA molecule for every two T cells. Using deep sequencing normalized with unique cDNA molecular identifiers, the study measured how TCR beta repertoire diversity changes with age. The donors were divided into four age groups: young (average around 17 years), middle-aged (around 41), aged (approximately 62) and long-lived (roughly 82). To avoid experimental bias, donors of different ages were spread randomly across the sequencing lanes. Using the same blood draw, the study looked at two additional independent replicas of 1 million unique cDNA reads for two donors, one aged 18 to 30 and the other aged 80 or older.

Donors were a few dozen systemically healthy Caucasian individuals from Russia aged 6 to 90 years. Approximately 9.3 milliliters of peripheral blood were collected from each donor into EDTA-treated Vacutainer tubes. PBMCs were isolated by Ficoll-Paque density-gradient centrifugation, with at least 7 million obtained per sample. Trizol reagent was used to extract total RNA from PBMCs, with at least 5 micrograms per sample. For every donor, an aliquot of PBMCs went through flow cytometry to measure the percentages of naive CD45RAhigh/CD27high T cells. V is clipped by 0 bases and J by 6 bases, and the sequence between their germline boundaries is 7 bases long. Measured from the cysteine to the phenylalanine, the CDR3 is 12 residues long. Left in the record is the CDR3 DNA by itself, 36 bases read in frame from the first base. The germline V gene (reference sequence) provides CDR1 DFQATT and CDR2 SNEGSKA.

This clonotype was seen more than once but under ten times. Its antigen is currently not known. Base qualities are not at hand, and no much larger clone is one base apart. The library came from 5' RACE. The run used an Illumina HiSeq 2500. The second PCR ran for roughly 7 to 11 cycles and used a J-beta primer mix along with a sample-barcoded 5' primer. A unique molecular identifier was introduced onto each TCR beta cDNA molecule by a template-switch 5' adaptor carrying 12 random nucleotides. Each sample yielded at least 3 million CDR3-containing paired-end reads. First-strand cDNA was synthesized from all RNA with the Mint cDNA synthesis kit, primed by a TRBC-specific oligonucleotide. After uracil-DNA glycosylase treatment, a first 18-cycle PCR used universal primers M1SS and BC2_uni_R on all cDNA. The authors' analysis ran thus. Normalization of each sample was performed by random selection of 1 million high-quality reads, each carrying a distinct molecular identifier. Reads with shared molecular identifiers were discarded instead of being binned into consensus sequences. MiTCR, set to a Q25 quality threshold and the strictest error-elimination algorithm, was used for CDR3 identification, clonotype clustering and error correction. A nonparametric unseen species model using Euler transformation provided a lower-bound estimate of total TCR beta diversity. Through fastp at Q25 and MiXCR, TCRdb rebuilt clones from the public reads, retaining in-frame beta chains. When rows share a CDR3 protein, they turn into one entry using the most common DNA and genes. For this entry, the V and J calls and clone size follow TCRdb and not the study's own pipeline. This sample gives about 680,000 distinct CDR3 sequences in total; 49% of them show up just once. Around a third of the sample is held by the ten biggest clonotypes.

Study-wide findings and limitations: Compared with the aged group, more naive CD4+ T cells, fewer expanded clones and increased TCR diversity were shown by the long-lived group, suggesting age selection. Donor CMV infection status was unknown, potentially confounding age-related changes in expanded clonotypes. A strong correlation was found between observed TCR beta diversity and the percentage of naive T cells measured by flow cytometry. Total diversity estimates from one million sequenced T cells were considered lower bounds and underestimates. Observed TCR beta diversity per million T cells fell roughly linearly with age, and a significant reduction was already apparent by age around 40. Conclusive comparison of naive and antigen-experienced compartments was prevented by the profiling of bulk unsorted PBMCs.

The receptor was derived from an older woman in good health. The source material was blood. The V and J segments used are TRBV20-1 and TRBJ2-3; the D segment cannot be called with confidence. The sequenced DNA is TGCAGTGCTAGAGAGGATGGTGATACGCAGTATTTT. Translated, this gives CSAREDGDTQYF.